This entry lists 7 T cell receptor beta chains sequenced from one sample in a study of neoadjuvant anti-PD-1 for oral cavity cancer. The repertoire was sequenced with immunoSEQ multiplex PCR; TCRdb's copy has only in-frame clones and lacks some. This sample has about 14,000 clones, with about 70% found just once. The sample in question was PBMCs, obtained before nivolumab (anti-PD-1) treatment. The receptors derive from a person between 35 and 79 years old with oral cavity squamous cell carcinoma.

The chain recombines TRBV28 with TRBJ2-7; the D gene is possibly TRBD2 (6 bases). The CDR3 consists of 14 residues. Trimming removed 7 bases from V and 3 bases from J, with 16 bases in between. Germline-derived CDR1 and CDR2 are MDHEN and SYDVKM. The CDR3 nucleotides are TGTGCCAGCACGCCCCGCGGGGCCCACTACGAGCAGTACTTC. This encodes CASTPRGAHYEQYF.

The rearrangement uses TRBV5-4 and TRBJ2-2, with TRBD1 identical over 7 bases. The CDR3 runs to 16 residues. J was trimmed by 6 bases and V by 0 bases; bases with no gene match: 8. Germline assignment: CDR1 SGHNT and CDR2 YYREEE (reference sequence). CDR3 nucleotide sequence: TGTGCCAGCAGCTTGGCGCGGACAGGATCGTCCGGGGAGCTGTTTTTT. Amino acids: CASSLARTGSSGELFF. Full variable domain (outside the CDR3, taken from reference TRBV5-4 and TRBJ2-2): ETGVTQSPTHLIKTRGQQVTLRCSSQSGHNTVSWYQQALGQGPQFIFQYYREEENGRGNFPPRFSGLQFPNYSSELNVNALELDDSALYLCASSLARTGSSGELFFGEGSRLTVL.

The rearrangement joins TRBV28 to TRBJ1-1, with D uncertain. Trimming took off 7 bases at V and 4 bases at J, with 13 bases between the two ends. Germline loops: CDR1 MDHEN, CDR2 SYDVKM. The CDR3 runs 13 residues. The chain's CDR3 is CASTEASTTEAFF. In nucleotides, the CDR3 is TGTGCCAGCACCGAGGCCTCTACCACTGAAGCTTTCTTT. The full variable domain, in which reference TRBV28 and TRBJ1-1 provide the parts outside the CDR3, is DVKVTQSSRYLVKRTGEKVFLECVQDMDHENMFWYRQDPGLGLRLIYFSYDVKMKEKGDIPEGYSVSREKKERFSLILESASTNQTSMYLCASTEASTTEAFFGQGTRLTVV.

The V and J genes are TRBV5-6 and TRBJ2-3; D possibly matches TRBD1 or TRBD2 (5 bases each). The germline V gene has CDR1 SGHDT and CDR2 YYEEEE. Trimming removed 5 bases at V and 7 bases at J, with 14 bases between. This CDR3 has 13 residues. CDR3 sequence (DNA): TGTGCCAGCAGAGAGGGACCGACAAATACGCAGTATTTT. Its translation: CASREGPTNTQYF.

In this sample, this clone turned up once. The V gene is TRBV29-1, the J gene TRBJ2-3; D is possibly TRBD2 (6 bases). The CDR3 is 12 amino acids. Germline loops: CDR1 SQVTM, CDR2 ANQGSEA. V was trimmed by 6 bases and J by 4 bases, leaving 11 bases between them. The CDR3 is CSVFTGADTQYF. DNA of the CDR3: TGCAGCGTCTTTACGGGAGCAGATACGCAGTATTTT.

The J gene is TRBJ1-3, the V gene TRBV10-3; 7 bases line up with TRBD1. Trimming cost V 10 bases and J 3 bases; bases outside gene matches: 9. The CDR3 is 14 amino acids. CDR1 is ENHRY, CDR2 SYGVKD, per germline. The CDR3 bases are TGTGCCACCCTAGACAGGGATGGTGGAAACACCATATATTTT. It is translated as CATLDRDGGNTIYF.

The chain links TRBV30 to TRBJ2-2, with D perhaps matching TRBD1 (5 bases). Trimming left V 5 bases short and J 2 bases short, with 9 bases between. This CDR3 is built from 13 residues. CDR1 GTSNPN and CDR2 SVGIG come from the germline V gene (reference sequence). The DNA of the CDR3 is TGTGCCTGGTATACAGGAAACACCGGGGAGCTGTTTTTT. Its translation: CAWYTGNTGELFF.